What follows is one T cell receptor (beta chain) and its context. The data stem from a study of blood T cells in healthy people across ages. It was with a sample-barcoded 5' primer and a J-beta primer mix that a second PCR of about 6 to 12 cycles was run. MiXCR was run by TCRdb on the 5' RACE reads, yielding one entry per CDR3 protein. The sample carries about 780,000 distinct CDR3 sequences, about 46% recorded once. Trimming at V came to 1 base and at J to 8 bases, leaving 10 bases not matched to a gene. Germline V CDR1 and CDR2: LGHDT, YNNKEL (reference sequence). CDR3 length equals 16 residues. The source material was blood. The chain joins TRBV3-1 to TRBJ1-5; 8 bases line up with TRBD1. The clonotype originates from a man aged 80 or over in good health. CDR3 sequence (DNA): TGTGCCAGCAGCCAAGGTCAGGGGGCCTTCCAGGAGCCCCAGCATTTT. Protein product: CASSQGQGAFQEPQHF. Drawing the rest from reference TRBV3-1 and TRBJ1-5, the complete variable domain is DTAVSQTPKYLVTQMGNDKSIKCEQNLGHDTMYWYKQDSKKFLKIMFSYNNKELIINETVPNRFSPKSPDKAHLNLHINSLELGDSAVYFCASSQGQGAFQEPQHFGDGTRLSIL.